Following are 23 T cell receptor beta chains from one sample sequenced in a study. Each CDR3 protein is one row after TCRdb ran MiXCR on the RT-PCR reads. In the table there are 650,000 to 800,000 distinct CDR3 sequences, 14% of which are singletons. Sequenced input: memory CD4+ T cells from blood. All receptors come from a female donor in good health, serving as a healthy control.

This clonotype was detected a few times. The chain couples TRBV12-3 or TRBV12-4 to TRBJ1-4; 8 bases agree with TRBD1. The CDR3 has 18 residues. The V and J ends lost 3 bases and 4 bases, in that order; junction bases with no gene match: 13. This chain's CDR3 is CASSLSGGLRLLNEKLFF. CDR3 nucleotides: TGTGCCAGCAGTTTGTCAGGGGGCTTACGTTTACTTAATGAAAAACTGTTTTTT.

V gene TRBV11-2 combines with J gene TRBJ1-3; no reliable D call. The CDR3 contains 12 residues. The germline gives CDR1 SGHAT, CDR2 FQNNGV. Trimming took off 5 bases at V and 9 bases at J, with 11 bases between the two ends. CDR3: CASSPGGGTIYF. CDR3 nucleotides: TGTGCCAGCAGCCCAGGCGGAGGCACCATATATTTT.

This clonotype was seen many times. The chain is built from TRBV7-2 and TRBJ2-5, with 8 bases fitting TRBD2. Unmatched junction bases numbered 6, after V lost 1 base and J lost 5 bases. Germline V lookup: CDR1 SGHTA, CDR2 FQGNSA. The CDR3 spans 15 residues. The CDR3 region is CASSLEGLVTETQYF. CDR3 bases: TGTGCCAGCAGCTTAGAGGGACTAGTGACGGAGACCCAGTACTTC.

This clonotype was counted ten times or more. The chain recombines TRBV29-1 with TRBJ2-3; D uncertain. This CDR3 comprises 15 residues. The germline V and J ends were trimmed by 6 bases and 0 bases, with 16 bases remaining between them. CDR1 is SQVTM and CDR2 is ANQGSEA in the germline V gene. The CDR3 sequence is CSVVPGATSTDTQYF. CDR3 coding DNA: TGCAGCGTCGTTCCAGGAGCAACTAGCACAGATACGCAGTATTTT.

At least ten counts were recorded for this clonotype. The CDR3 DNA sequence: TGTGCCAGCAGCGTTACTACAGGGCAAGGCTACGAGCAGTACTTC. It specifies CASSVTTGQGYEQYF. The V gene is TRBV9, the J gene TRBJ2-7; a weak D match, TRBD1 (6 bases). Deletions cut 2 bases from V and 3 bases from J, with 15 bases between. Germline CDR1 is SGDLS and CDR2 is YYNGEE. The CDR3 contains 15 residues.

The table lists this clonotype with a few counts. The chain employs TRBV7-9 and TRBJ1-5; 7 nucleotides line up with TRBD1. The V segment lost 5 bases and the J segment 5 bases; nucleotides outside the gene matches: 9. CDR1 and CDR2 from the germline V gene are SEHNR and FQNEAQ (reference sequence). The CDR3 runs to 15 residues. As DNA, the CDR3 is TGTGCCAGCAGCCGGACTGACAGGGCTTATCAGCCCCAGCATTTT. Amino acid sequence: CASSRTDRAYQPQHF.

This clonotype has a handful of counts. The CDR3 DNA follows: TGTGCCACCGGACAGAACACTGAAGCTTTCTTT. Translating it yields CATGQNTEAFF. J is TRBJ1-1 and V is TRBV10-3; a weak D match, TRBD1 (5 bases). Germline lookup yields CDR1 ENHRY and CDR2 SYGVKD. Trimming took off 10 bases at V and 1 base at J, with 7 bases between the two ends. The CDR3 is made up of 11 amino acids.

The V gene is TRBV11-3, the J gene TRBJ1-1; possible D gene TRBD1, 6 bases. There are 13 residues in the CDR3. V was trimmed by 5 bases and J by 10 bases, leaving 17 bases between them. The germline gives CDR1 SGHNT, CDR2 YENEEA. CDR3 residues: CASSPRTGAPAFF. The CDR3 coding sequence is TGTGCCAGCAGCCCTAGAACGGGGGCCCCAGCTTTCTTT.

The sample holds a few counts of this clonotype. The J gene is TRBJ2-1, the V gene TRBV20-1; 8 nucleotides align to TRBD2. With V trimmed by 3 bases and J by 2 bases, 15 bases remained unmatched. Germline loops: CDR1 DFQATT, CDR2 SNEGSKA (reference sequence). CDR3 size: 18 residues. The CDR3 DNA reads TGCAGTGCTAGCGTTTTGGGGGTGACACTAGCGGCCTACAATGAGCAGTTCTTC. The encoded protein is CSASVLGVTLAAYNEQFF.

This clonotype was counted ten times or more. This chain connects TRBV7-3 to TRBJ2-5, with 7 bases lining up with TRBD1. Germline CDR1 reads SGHTA; CDR2 reads FQGTGA. The CDR3 consists of 15 residues. The junction had 5 bases not matched to a gene; V was cut back by 3 bases and J by 1 base. The CDR3 region has the DNA TGTGCCAGCAGCTTGACGGGACAGCCCCAAGAGACCCAGTACTTC. It specifies CASSLTGQPQETQYF.

In this sample, this clonotype turned up many times. The rearrangement joins TRBV7-6 to TRBJ2-7, with 8 positions matching TRBD1. The CDR3 extends over 14 amino acids. J lost 1 base, V lost 11 bases, and 10 bases had no gene match. CDR1 is SGHVS and CDR2 is FNYEAQ in the germline V gene. The CDR3, as DNA: TGTGCCGGCCTACAGGGGGGCAGGTCCTACGAGCAGTACTTC. It translates to CAGLQGGRSYEQYF.

The chain uses TRBV27 and TRBJ2-2; TRBD1 agrees at 7 bases. With V trimmed by 5 bases and J by 1 base, 7 bases remained unmatched. In germline, CDR1 is MNHEY, CDR2 SMNVEV (reference sequence). CDR3 length: 16 residues. The CDR3 sequence: CASSNTGAWNTGELFF. DNA of the CDR3: TGTGCCAGCAGTAACACAGGGGCCTGGAACACCGGGGAGCTGTTTTTT.

V and J are TRBV27 and TRBJ1-1, with D possibly matching TRBD1 (5 bases). V lost 2 bases, J lost 0 bases, and 13 bases lay in between. The CDR3 has 16 amino acids. CDR1 is MNHEY, CDR2 SMNVEV, per germline (reference sequence). The CDR3 coding sequence is TGTGCCAGCAGTTTACTCAGGGCATCCATGAACACTGAAGCTTTCTTT. Translated, it gives CASSLLRASMNTEAFF.

There are many counts of this clonotype. The chain has TRBV10-3 and TRBJ2-2; tentatively, D is TRBD1 (6 bases). Per germline, CDR1 ENHRY and CDR2 SYGVKD. The length of the CDR3 is 14 residues. The V end lost 7 bases, the J end lost 5 bases, and 14 bases lay between the germline ends. CDR3 region: CAITRTAETGELFF. CDR3 coding DNA: TGTGCCATCACCCGGACAGCTGAGACCGGGGAGCTGTTTTTT.

This clonotype was seen at least ten times. The chain carries TRBV15 and TRBJ2-3; no clear D gene. Trimming stripped 5 bases from V and 0 bases from J, with 3 bases between. The CDR3 totals 12 residues. Looked up from germline, CDR1 is LNHNV and CDR2 is YYDKDF (reference sequence). CDR3 in amino acids: CATSRSTDTQYF. The DNA for the CDR3 is TGTGCCACCAGCCGGAGCACAGATACGCAGTATTTT.

This clonotype was seen a few times. V is TRBV9 and J is TRBJ1-2; 8 bases map to TRBD1. This CDR3 has 14 amino acids. V lost 6 bases to trimming and J lost 0 bases; unmatched junction nucleotides: 4. CDR1 is SGDLS, CDR2 YYNGEE, per germline. Written as DNA, the CDR3 is TGTGCCAGCACCACAGGGGGATCTAACTATGGCTACACCTTC. Amino acid sequence: CASTTGGSNYGYTF.

This clonotype occurred a few times. The rearrangement joins TRBV7-9 to TRBJ2-5; TRBD2 matches at 7 bases. The V gene end was trimmed by 1 base and the J gene end by 5 bases; junction bases not matched to a gene: 7. The germline gives CDR1 SEHNR, CDR2 FQNEAQ (reference sequence). This CDR3 comprises 15 residues. The CDR3 reads CASSLDGSGSETQYF. Here the CDR3 DNA reads TGTGCCAGCAGCTTAGACGGTAGCGGGTCTGAGACCCAGTACTTC.

This rearrangement joins TRBV29-1 to TRBJ2-6; D gene ambiguous. Deletions cut 6 bases from V and 4 bases from J, with 7 bases between. This CDR3 has 12 amino acids. Germline V gene data show CDR1 as SQVTM and CDR2 as ANQGSEA. The DNA for the CDR3 is TGCAGCGTGGATGACGGGGCCAACGTCCTGACTTTC. This sequence encodes CSVDDGANVLTF.

The gene calls are TRBV4-1 and TRBJ2-2; D possibly corresponds to TRBD2 (6 bases). CDR3 length: 16 amino acids. V lost 1 base, J lost 0 bases, and 9 bases lay in between. From germline, CDR1 is MGHRA and CDR2 YSYEKL. CDR3 nucleotide sequence: TGCGCCAGCAGCCAAGGGTGGGGGGCGAACACCGGGGAGCTGTTTTTT. The encoded protein is CASSQGWGANTGELFF.

This clonotype turned up a few times. V is TRBV20-1 and J is TRBJ1-5; a weak D match, TRBD1 (6 bases). This CDR3 contains 13 residues. The germline V gene has CDR1 DFQATT and CDR2 SNEGSKA (reference sequence). The V end lost 3 bases, the J end lost 5 bases, and 11 bases lay between the germline ends. CDR3 sequence (DNA): TGCAGTGCTAGGGTGAACAGGGATCAGCCCCAGCATTTT. Protein sequence: CSARVNRDQPQHF.

A few counts support this clonotype. V gene TRBV11-2 combines with J gene TRBJ1-3; D gene uncertain. CDR1 SGHAT and CDR2 FQNNGV come from the germline V gene. CDR3 length: 13 amino acids. The ends were cut back, 8 bases at V and 1 base at J, with 9 bases in the middle. CDR3: CASGWGSGNTIYF. The DNA of the CDR3 is TGTGCCAGCGGATGGGGATCTGGAAACACCATATATTTT.

This clonotype was seen many times. In DNA, the CDR3 is TGTGCCAGCAGTTACAGCTCCGTCGGGTCCTACGAGCAGTACTTC. As protein: CASSYSSVGSYEQYF. The gene calls are TRBV6-5 and TRBJ2-7, with D uncertain. Trimming pared 2 bases from V and 1 base from J, leaving 12 bases between. Germline-derived CDR1 and CDR2 are MNHEY and SVGAGI. CDR3 length equals 15 residues.

This clonotype was detected only once. The gene calls are TRBV12-3 or TRBV12-4 and TRBJ1-2; a possible D gene is TRBD1 (6 bases). The V and J ends lost 5 bases and 4 bases respectively, with 20 bases between them. The CDR3 contains 16 residues. CDR3 sequence: CASSKGTGLFGYGYTF. The DNA for the CDR3 is TGTGCCAGCAGTAAAGGAACAGGGCTCTTCGGCTATGGCTACACCTTC.